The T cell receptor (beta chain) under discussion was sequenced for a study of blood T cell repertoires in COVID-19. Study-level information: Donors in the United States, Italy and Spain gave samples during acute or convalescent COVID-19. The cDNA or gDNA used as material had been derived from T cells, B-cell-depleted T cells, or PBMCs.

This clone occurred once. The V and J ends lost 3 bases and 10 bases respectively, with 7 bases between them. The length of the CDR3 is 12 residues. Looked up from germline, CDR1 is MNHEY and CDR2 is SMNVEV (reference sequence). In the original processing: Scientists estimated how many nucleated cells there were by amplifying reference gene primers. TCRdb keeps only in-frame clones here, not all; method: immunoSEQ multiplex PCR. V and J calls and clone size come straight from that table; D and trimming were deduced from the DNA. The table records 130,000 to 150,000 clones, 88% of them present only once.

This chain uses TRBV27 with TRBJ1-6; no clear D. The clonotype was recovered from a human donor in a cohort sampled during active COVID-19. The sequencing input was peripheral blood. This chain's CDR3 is CASSFLQSPLHF. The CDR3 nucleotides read TGTGCCAGCAGTTTTCTCCAGTCACCCCTCCACTTT.